Only one count was recorded for the clone carrying this TCR beta chain. Between the trimmed V and J ends, which lost 5 bases and 2 bases, there was a span of 17 bases. Germline CDR1 is MDHEN and CDR2 is SYDVKM. The length of the CDR3 is 16 residues. The entry originates in a study of blood T cell repertoires in COVID-19. On the study more broadly: Italy, Spain and the United States were the sources of the convalescent and acute COVID-19 samples. In each case, the material was cDNA or gDNA derived from T cells, B-cell-depleted T cells, or PBMCs.

In the source study's methods: Amplification from reference gene primers served as the basis for estimated nucleated cell counts. Clones were read by immunoSEQ multiplex PCR, and TCRdb kept only the in-frame ones, dropping some. V, J and clone size reflect that table, while D and trimming were determined from the DNA. The sample carries roughly 100,000 clones, 80% recorded once. The chain carries TRBV28 and TRBJ2-3; D remains ambiguous. The receptor was derived from a human donor in a cohort sampled during active COVID-19. The material sequenced was peripheral blood. The CDR3 spells CASSPPPLGNTDTQYF. CDR3 sequence (DNA): TGTGCCAGCAGTCCCCCTCCCCTGGGCAACACAGATACGCAGTATTTT.